The rows below give T cell receptor beta chains drawn from one sample of a study of CD8 T cells in Susac syndrome. From the immunoSEQ multiplex PCR reads, TCRdb called clonotypes with MiXCR, one entry per CDR3 protein. This sample has tens of thousands of distinct CDR3 sequences, with about 91% found just once. The sequenced sample was CD8+ T cells from PBMCs. Source of these receptors: a human donor with multiple sclerosis. The CDR3 runs from the conserved cysteine through the conserved F or W. D genes are given only for firm matches.

j_gene,v_gene,d_gene,len,CDR3nt,CDR3aa
TRBJ2-3,TRBV13,-,15,TGTGCCAGCAGCTTAGAATCGGGGGACCCAGATACGCAGTATTTT,CASSLESGDPDTQYF
TRBJ2-3,TRBV5-6,-,14,TGTGCCAGCAGCTTGGGGGGGATCCCAGATACGCAGTATTTT,CASSLGGIPDTQYF
TRBJ1-3,TRBV4-3,TRBD1,16,TGCGCCAGCAGCCAAGATAGGACAGGGTCTGGAAACACCATATATTTT,CASSQDRTGSGNTIYF
TRBJ2-2,TRBV6-2/TRBV6-3,TRBD2,15,TGTGCCAGCAGTGACGGGACTACGAACACCGGGGAGCTGTTTTTT,CASSDGTTNTGELFF
TRBJ1-1,TRBV19,-,13,TGTGCCAGTAGTATAGAAGGGTTTACTGAAGCTTTCTTT,CASSIEGFTEAFF
TRBJ2-1,TRBV12-3/TRBV12-4,TRBD1,12,TGTGCCAGCAGTGACAGGGACAATGAGCAGTTCTTC,CASSDRDNEQFF
TRBJ1-2,TRBV20-1,-,17,TGCAGTGCTAGAGATGATCCGAATTACGGAACGAACTATGGCTACACCTTC,CSARDDPNYGTNYGYTF
TRBJ2-7,TRBV7-2,TRBD2,15,TGTGCCAGCAGCCATCGGGGTAGCGGGAGGTACGAGCAGTACTTC,CASSHRGSGRYEQYF
TRBJ2-2,TRBV2,TRBD1,15,TGTGCCAGCAGTCGGGGACAGTTAAACACCGGGGAGCTGTTTTTT,CASSRGQLNTGELFF
TRBJ2-2,TRBV10-2,-,15,TGCGCCAGCAGCCCGGGACTCCGTAACACCGGGGAGCTGTTTTTT,CASSPGLRNTGELFF
TRBJ2-1,TRBV19,TRBD2,14,TGTGCCAGTAACCACGGACTAGCGGACAATGAGCAGTTCTTC,CASNHGLADNEQFF
TRBJ2-4,TRBV20-1,-,13,TGCAGTGCTAAACAGATAGCCAAAAACATTCAGTACTTC,CSAKQIAKNIQYF
TRBJ2-5,TRBV2,-,14,TGTGCCAGCAGTGGGTGGGCAGAACAAGAGACCCAGTACTTC,CASSGWAEQETQYF
TRBJ2-1,TRBV10-3,TRBD2,15,TGTGCCATCAGTGATGCGGGAGCAGCCTACAATGAGCAGTTCTTC,CAISDAGAAYNEQFF
TRBJ2-5,TRBV3-1,TRBD2,15,TGTGCCAGCAGCCGGACTAGCGGGGTGGTGGAGACCCAGTACTTC,CASSRTSGVVETQYF
TRBJ2-7,TRBV10-3,TRBD2,13,TGTGCCATCAGTGAAGCGGGAGTAGGGGAGCAGTACTTC,CAISEAGVGEQYF
TRBJ2-7,TRBV12-2,-,14,TGTGCAAGTCGCTTGGGACTAGCGGCCTACGAGCAGTACTTC,CASRLGLAAYEQYF
TRBJ1-4,TRBV4-1,-,15,TGCGCCAGCAGCCCCGTTTTCCAGGGAGAGGAAAAACTGTTTTTT,CASSPVFQGEEKLFF
TRBJ2-7,TRBV4-1,TRBD2,15,TGCGCCAGCAGCCACCAACCCGGGACTAGCTCCGAGCAGTACTTC,CASSHQPGTSSEQYF
TRBJ2-3,TRBV6-4,-,12,TGTGCCAGCAGTGTCAACCCAGATACGCAGTATTTT,CASSVNPDTQYF
TRBJ1-1,TRBV19,-,11,TGTGCCAGTAGTATACCGGTTGAAACTTTCTTT,CASSIPVETFF
TRBJ2-1,TRBV30,TRBD2,16,TGTGCCTGGAGAATAGCGGGAATTAGCTCCTACAATGAGCAGTTCTTC,CAWRIAGISSYNEQFF
TRBJ2-2,TRBV24-1,TRBD2,16,TGTGCCACCAGTGACGGCCTAGCGGGAGGGTCCGGGGAGCTGTTTTTT,CATSDGLAGGSGELFF